The rows below give T cell receptor beta chains drawn from one sample of a study of shared clonotypes between healthy human individuals. The protocol was immunoSEQ multiplex PCR, while the TCRdb copy is restricted to in-frame clones and leaves out a portion. Among about 1.5 million clones, 98% were seen once, and the ten largest hold about 0.45%. Sequencing used naive CD4+ T cells sorted from blood. These receptors all stem from a man younger than 40 in good health. Each CDR3 is given with its conserved first and last residue. Each record gives: clone size, D gene, V gene, J gene, CDR3 protein, CDR3 DNA. The D gene is left open where the match is weak. Not every row has a clone size; where given, it reads once, few, many or a size class.

clone size: NA; D gene: TRBD1; V gene: TRBV5-1; J gene: TRBJ2-2; CDR3 protein: CASSQTGTSTGELFF; CDR3 DNA: TGCGCCAGCAGCCAGACAGGGACGAGCACCGGGGAGCTGTTTTTT
clone size: NA; D gene: TRBD2; V gene: TRBV7-3; J gene: TRBJ2-7; CDR3 protein: CASSPNSGTTYEQYF; CDR3 DNA: TGTGCCAGCAGCCCCAATAGCGGGACTACCTACGAGCAGTACTTC
clone size: NA; D gene: TRBD1; V gene: TRBV18; J gene: TRBJ2-7; CDR3 protein: CASSPGTGNEQYF; CDR3 DNA: TGTGCCAGCTCACCCGGGACAGGGAACGAGCAGTACTTC
clone size: NA; D gene: NA; V gene: TRBV27; J gene: TRBJ1-3; CDR3 protein: CASREGLMPGNTIYF; CDR3 DNA: TGTGCCAGCAGAGAGGGACTGATGCCTGGAAACACCATATATTTT
clone size: NA; D gene: TRBD1; V gene: TRBV15; J gene: TRBJ2-1; CDR3 protein: CATSRTPRQGVDEQFF; CDR3 DNA: TGTGCCACCAGCAGAACCCCGCGACAGGGTGTGGATGAGCAGTTCTTC
clone size: NA; D gene: NA; V gene: TRBV7-3; J gene: TRBJ1-2; CDR3 protein: CASSLRQKVGYTF; CDR3 DNA: TGTGCCAGCAGCTTAAGACAGAAGGTTGGCTACACCTTC
clone size: NA; D gene: TRBD2; V gene: TRBV12-5; J gene: TRBJ2-1; CDR3 protein: CASGIAGTILNTSYNEQFF; CDR3 DNA: TGTGCTAGTGGAATTGCCGGGACTATACTTAATACCTCCTACAATGAGCAGTTCTTC
clone size: NA; D gene: TRBD1; V gene: TRBV7-7; J gene: TRBJ2-7; CDR3 protein: CASSLDRGPTREQYF; CDR3 DNA: TGTGCTAGCAGCCTCGACAGGGGGCCGACTAGGGAGCAGTACTTC
clone size: NA; D gene: NA; V gene: TRBV6-1; J gene: TRBJ2-3; CDR3 protein: CASSGGRVISDTQYF; CDR3 DNA: TGTGCCAGCAGTGGGGGACGGGTTATTTCGGATACGCAGTATTTT
clone size: once; D gene: NA; V gene: TRBV6-6; J gene: TRBJ1-5; CDR3 protein: CASNWEEVSNQPQHF; CDR3 DNA: TGTGCCAGCAACTGGGAGGAGGTGAGCAATCAGCCCCAGCATTTT
clone size: NA; D gene: NA; V gene: TRBV5-1; J gene: TRBJ1-2; CDR3 protein: CASSLAQGDYGYTF; CDR3 DNA: TGCGCCAGCAGCTTGGCTCAGGGAGACTATGGCTACACCTTC
clone size: NA; D gene: TRBD1; V gene: TRBV30; J gene: TRBJ2-5; CDR3 protein: CAWGARTDRGEGETQYF; CDR3 DNA: TGTGCCTGGGGTGCTCGGACGGACAGGGGAGAAGGAGAGACCCAGTACTTC
clone size: NA; D gene: NA; V gene: TRBV19; J gene: TRBJ2-3; CDR3 protein: CASSISQVPGDTQYF; CDR3 DNA: TGTGCCAGTAGTATCAGCCAGGTCCCCGGAGATACGCAGTATTTT
clone size: NA; D gene: TRBD1; V gene: TRBV7-9; J gene: TRBJ1-4; CDR3 protein: CASSFRDRVSTNEKLFF; CDR3 DNA: TGTGCCAGCAGCTTTAGGGACAGGGTCTCAACTAATGAAAAACTGTTTTTT
clone size: once; D gene: TRBD2; V gene: TRBV29-1; J gene: TRBJ2-3; CDR3 protein: CSVGLAGATDTQYF; CDR3 DNA: TGCAGCGTTGGGCTAGCGGGAGCCACAGATACGCAGTATTTT
clone size: once; D gene: NA; V gene: TRBV5-1; J gene: TRBJ1-1; CDR3 protein: CASSLEGGWGTEAFF; CDR3 DNA: TGCGCCAGCAGCTTGGAAGGGGGATGGGGCACTGAAGCTTTCTTT
clone size: NA; D gene: NA; V gene: TRBV10-1; J gene: TRBJ2-1; CDR3 protein: CASSEWGPNEQFF; CDR3 DNA: TGCGCCAGCAGTGAGTGGGGGCCCAATGAGCAGTTCTTC
clone size: NA; D gene: NA; V gene: TRBV19; J gene: TRBJ1-2; CDR3 protein: CASSALPTQAPFGYTF; CDR3 DNA: TGTGCCAGTAGTGCCCTCCCGACACAAGCTCCCTTTGGCTACACCTTC
clone size: NA; D gene: TRBD2; V gene: TRBV9; J gene: TRBJ2-1; CDR3 protein: CASSVSLSGIGSYNEQFF; CDR3 DNA: TGTGCCAGCAGCGTATCCCTTAGCGGGATTGGTAGCTACAATGAGCAGTTCTTC
clone size: NA; D gene: NA; V gene: TRBV5-6; J gene: TRBJ2-3; CDR3 protein: CASSLLGRAPDTQYF; CDR3 DNA: TGTGCCAGCAGCCTCCTGGGGAGAGCCCCGGATACGCAGTATTTT
clone size: NA; D gene: TRBD1; V gene: TRBV18; J gene: TRBJ2-4; CDR3 protein: CASSPLDRDGHIQYF; CDR3 DNA: TGTGCCAGCTCACCCCTGGACAGGGACGGTCACATTCAGTACTTC
clone size: NA; D gene: NA; V gene: TRBV30; J gene: TRBJ2-7; CDR3 protein: CAWSDYEQYF; CDR3 DNA: TGTGCCTGGAGTGACTACGAGCAGTACTTC
clone size: NA; D gene: NA; V gene: TRBV28; J gene: TRBJ2-2; CDR3 protein: CASSLFPRNTGELFF; CDR3 DNA: TGTGCCAGCAGTTTATTCCCGCGGAACACCGGGGAGCTGTTTTTT
clone size: NA; D gene: TRBD1; V gene: TRBV6-5; J gene: TRBJ1-4; CDR3 protein: CASSYLGQGNEKLFF; CDR3 DNA: TGTGCCAGCAGTTACCTGGGACAGGGAAATGAAAAACTGTTTTTT
clone size: NA; D gene: TRBD1; V gene: TRBV7-6; J gene: TRBJ2-1; CDR3 protein: CASSTRQGRIPEQFF; CDR3 DNA: TGTGCCAGCAGCACACGACAGGGCAGGATTCCTGAGCAGTTCTTC
clone size: few; D gene: NA; V gene: TRBV7-9; J gene: TRBJ1-1; CDR3 protein: CASSLSSIGGEAFF; CDR3 DNA: TGTGCCAGCAGCTTATCGTCTATCGGGGGTGAAGCTTTCTTT
clone size: NA; D gene: TRBD2; V gene: TRBV5-1; J gene: TRBJ2-2; CDR3 protein: CASSLGPRSGKSGELFF; CDR3 DNA: TGCGCCAGCAGCTTGGGCCCACGCAGCGGGAAATCCGGGGAGCTGTTTTTT
clone size: NA; D gene: TRBD1; V gene: TRBV12-5; J gene: TRBJ2-5; CDR3 protein: CASAPRTGMETQYF; CDR3 DNA: TGTGCTAGTGCCCCCCGGACAGGGATGGAGACCCAGTACTTC
clone size: NA; D gene: TRBD1; V gene: TRBV6-5; J gene: TRBJ2-7; CDR3 protein: CASSYERRQGDYEQYF; CDR3 DNA: TGTGCCAGCAGTTACGAGCGGCGACAGGGGGATTACGAGCAGTACTTC
clone size: NA; D gene: NA; V gene: TRBV11-2; J gene: TRBJ2-7; CDR3 protein: CASSLGWGYEQYF; CDR3 DNA: TGTGCCAGCAGCTTAGGTTGGGGTTACGAGCAGTACTTC
clone size: NA; D gene: TRBD1; V gene: TRBV15; J gene: TRBJ1-1; CDR3 protein: CATSRGGGNTEAFF; CDR3 DNA: TGTGCCACCAGCAGAGGAGGGGGCAACACTGAAGCTTTCTTT
clone size: NA; D gene: NA; V gene: TRBV2; J gene: TRBJ1-1; CDR3 protein: CASHRGGTEAFF; CDR3 DNA: TGTGCCAGCCATCGAGGGGGCACTGAAGCTTTCTTT
clone size: NA; D gene: TRBD2; V gene: TRBV9; J gene: TRBJ2-5; CDR3 protein: CASSRTSGRTFQETQYF; CDR3 DNA: TGTGCCAGCAGCCGGACTAGCGGGAGGACCTTCCAAGAGACCCAGTACTTC
clone size: NA; D gene: TRBD1; V gene: TRBV28; J gene: TRBJ2-7; CDR3 protein: CASSFPGDRGNEQYF; CDR3 DNA: TGTGCCAGCAGTTTCCCCGGGGACAGGGGAAACGAGCAGTACTTC
clone size: NA; D gene: NA; V gene: TRBV21-1; J gene: TRBJ1-1; CDR3 protein: CASNMGGRLDTEAFF; CDR3 DNA: TGTGCCAGCAACATGGGAGGAAGGTTGGACACTGAAGCTTTCTTT
clone size: NA; D gene: TRBD1; V gene: TRBV11-3; J gene: TRBJ2-5; CDR3 protein: CASSLGQGGQETQYF; CDR3 DNA: TGTGCCAGCAGCCTCGGACAGGGAGGCCAAGAGACCCAGTACTTC
clone size: NA; D gene: NA; V gene: TRBV6-1; J gene: TRBJ2-2; CDR3 protein: CASSEQTNTGELFF; CDR3 DNA: TGTGCCAGCAGTGAACAGACGAACACCGGGGAGCTGTTTTTT
clone size: NA; D gene: NA; V gene: TRBV5-1; J gene: TRBJ2-1; CDR3 protein: CASSLDPRANEQFF; CDR3 DNA: TGCGCCAGCAGCTTGGACCCCAGAGCGAATGAGCAGTTCTTC
clone size: NA; D gene: NA; V gene: TRBV6-5; J gene: TRBJ1-3; CDR3 protein: CASFGVGLGGNTIYF; CDR3 DNA: TGTGCCAGCTTCGGGGTAGGGCTAGGAGGAAACACCATATATTTT